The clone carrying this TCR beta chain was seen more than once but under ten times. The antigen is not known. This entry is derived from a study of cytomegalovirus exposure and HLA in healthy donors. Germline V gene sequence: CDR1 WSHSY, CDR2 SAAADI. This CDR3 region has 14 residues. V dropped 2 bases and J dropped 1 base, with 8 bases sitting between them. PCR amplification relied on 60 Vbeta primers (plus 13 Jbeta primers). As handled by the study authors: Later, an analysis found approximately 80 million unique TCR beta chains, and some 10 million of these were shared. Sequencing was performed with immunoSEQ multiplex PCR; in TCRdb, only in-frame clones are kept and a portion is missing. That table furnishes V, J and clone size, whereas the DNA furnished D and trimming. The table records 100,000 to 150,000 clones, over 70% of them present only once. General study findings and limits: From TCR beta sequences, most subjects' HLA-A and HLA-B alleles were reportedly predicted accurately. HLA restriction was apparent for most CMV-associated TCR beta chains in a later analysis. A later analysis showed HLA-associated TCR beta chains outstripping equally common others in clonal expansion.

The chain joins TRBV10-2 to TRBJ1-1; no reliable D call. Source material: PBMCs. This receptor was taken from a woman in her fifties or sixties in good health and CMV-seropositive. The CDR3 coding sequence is TGCGCCAGCAGTGAGGTCAGTACGAACACTGAAGCTTTCTTT. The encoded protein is CASSEVSTNTEAFF.